The 30 T cell receptor beta chains in this list originate from one sample, sequenced in a study of blood T cells in healthy people across ages. Primed by a sample-barcoded 5' primer and a J-beta primer mix, a second PCR proceeded for about 7 to 12 cycles. TCRdb processed the 5' RACE reads anew with MiXCR; each CDR3 protein has one entry. The sample gives 1.5 million to 2 million distinct CDR3 sequences, over 25% of which show up once; 6.5% to 8.5% is in the top ten. Sequencing used blood. All receptors come from a woman under 40 in good health.

This sequence joins TRBV29-1 and TRBJ1-1; possible D gene TRBD1, 5 bases. V was clipped by 7 bases and J by 0 bases, with 12 bases between them. CDR1 is SQVTM and CDR2 is ANQGSEA in the germline V gene. The CDR3 is made up of 13 amino acids. Here the CDR3 DNA reads TGCAGCGCCGGCACGGACATGAACACTGAAGCTTTCTTT. Translated, it gives CSAGTDMNTEAFF. Using reference TRBV29-1 and TRBJ1-1 for the parts outside the CDR3, the full variable domain is SAVISQKPSRDICQRGTSLTIQCQVDSQVTMMFWYRQQPGQSLTLIATANQGSEATYESGFVIDKFPISRPNLTFSTLTVSNMSPEDSSIYLCSAGTDMNTEAFFGQGTRLTVV.

This chain uses TRBV7-2 with TRBJ2-3; 9 bases are a match to TRBD2. Trimming took 1 base from V and 1 from J; bases not matched to a gene: 6. CDR3 length: 17 amino acids. Germline-derived CDR1 and CDR2 are SGHTA and FQGNSA. CDR3 in amino acids: CASSLGVSGRGTDTQYF. CDR3 sequence (DNA): TGTGCCAGCAGCTTAGGAGTTAGCGGGAGAGGCACAGATACGCAGTATTTT.

J is TRBJ2-1 and V is TRBV6-4, with TRBD2 matching 9 bases. J was trimmed by 2 bases and V by 3 bases; bases with no gene match: 5. The CDR3 consists of 16 residues. Per the germline V gene, CDR1 is MRHNA and CDR2 is SNTAGT. The CDR3 DNA reads as TGTGCCAGCAGTGATTGGGCGGGGGGGACCTACAATGAGCAGTTCTTC. It codes for CASSDWAGGTYNEQFF.

This clonotype has at least ten counts. This sequence joins TRBV10-3 and TRBJ2-7, with TRBD2 as a possible D gene (6 bases). Germline assignment: CDR1 ENHRY and CDR2 SYGVKD. V shed 0 bases and J shed 5 bases, with 8 bases lying between them. The CDR3 contains 13 residues. CDR3 DNA: TGTGCCATCAGTGAGTCGTGGGGGGACGAGCAGTACTTC. Translating it yields CAISESWGDEQYF.

This clonotype occurred many times. This chain joins TRBV7-2 and TRBJ1-5; perhaps TRBD1 as D (5 bases). Per the germline V gene, CDR1 is SGHTA and CDR2 is FQGNSA. With 7 bases removed from V and 3 bases from J, the gap between germline ends came to 10 bases. The CDR3 extends over 13 amino acids. The CDR3 DNA is TGTGCCAGCACCTTGACAGCCAATCAGCCCCAGCATTTT. Residues: CASTLTANQPQHF.

The CDR3: CASRESGPTEQFF. The CDR3 nucleotides read TGTGCCAGCCGCGAAAGCGGACCCACGGAGCAGTTCTTC. The rearrangement uses TRBV12-3 or TRBV12-4 and TRBJ2-1; D might be TRBD2 (5 bases). This CDR3 spans 13 amino acids. V lost 8 bases to trimming and J lost 10 bases, with 18 bases between them.

Only a few counts were recorded for this clonotype. The rearrangement joins TRBV28 to TRBJ2-7, with D perhaps assigned TRBD1 or TRBD2 (5 bases each). The J call is uncertain, as TRBJ2-4 better fits the DNA end. The CDR3 covers 14 residues. Germline CDR1 and CDR2: MDHEN and SYDVKM. CDR3 coding DNA: TGTGCCAGCACTGGGGGTACATTCAAAAACATTCAGTACTTC. It is translated as CASTGGTFKNIQYF.

This clonotype was recorded only once. V gene TRBV6-4 combines with J gene TRBJ1-3; D unresolved. Deletions cut 10 bases from V and 0 bases from J, with 13 bases between. The CDR3 has 14 residues. Germline-derived CDR1 and CDR2 are MRHNA and SNTAGT. The CDR3 region has the DNA TGTGCCATCCTAGTCCCGAGCTCTGGAAACACCATATATTTT. Encoded protein: CAILVPSSGNTIYF.

CDR3 sequence (DNA): TGCGCCAGCACCCCGGACCGACCCCTCTATGGCTACACCTTC. Protein product: CASTPDRPLYGYTF. This chain uses TRBV5-1 with TRBJ1-2; D uncertain. This CDR3 region has 14 residues. Germline V gives CDR1 SGHRS, CDR2 YFSETQ. With 6 bases removed from V and 4 bases from J, the gap between germline ends came to 16 bases.

The CDR3 region is CASSAVPDTQYF. For the CDR3, the DNA is TGTGCCAGCAGTGCGGTCCCAGATACGCAGTATTTT. V gene TRBV6-1 combines with J gene TRBJ2-3; no definite D call. V was cut by 4 bases and J by 4 bases, with 6 bases left in between. The CDR3 length is 12 residues. In germline, CDR1 is MNHNS, CDR2 SASEGT.

This clonotype has only one observation. This rearrangement joins TRBV7-2 to TRBJ2-1; D remains ambiguous. The CDR3 runs to 12 residues. The V end lost 3 bases, the J end lost 9 bases, and 9 bases lay between the germline ends. Germline CDR1 SGHTA, CDR2 FQGNSA. The CDR3 sequence is CASSFLVSEQFF. The CDR3 region has the DNA TGTGCCAGCAGCTTTTTGGTGAGTGAGCAGTTCTTC.

This clonotype occurred a few times. This chain links TRBV4-2 with TRBJ2-3, with 9 nucleotides matching TRBD1. This CDR3 has 16 amino acids. Germline loops: CDR1 LGHNA, CDR2 YNFKEQ. V was clipped by 0 bases and J by 4 bases; unmatched bases: 5. Here the CDR3 DNA reads TGTGCCAGCAGCCAAGATCTGGGACAGGGTGCAGATACGCAGTATTTT. This gives the protein CASSQDLGQGADTQYF.

The table lists this clonotype with a few counts. This chain links TRBV20-1 with TRBJ2-7; maybe TRBD2 (6 bases). Germline CDR1 and CDR2: DFQATT and SNEGSKA (reference sequence). V shed 1 base and J shed 0 bases, with 10 bases lying between them. The CDR3 extends over 14 amino acids. CDR3 sequence (DNA): TGCAGTGCTAGAGTAGCGGAAAGCTCCTACGAGCAGTACTTC. Encoded protein: CSARVAESSYEQYF.

About this clonotype itself: Possible read error: a much larger clone is one base away. Because the CDR3 is missing its conserved closing phenylalanine or tryptophan, this is likely a read error. V is TRBV20-1 and J is TRBJ2-3, with 9 bases identical to TRBD2. This CDR3 is built from 15 residues. V gave up 5 bases and J gave up 2 bases; unmatched junction bases: 8. Germline CDR1 DFQATT, CDR2 SNEGSKA (reference sequence). The CDR3 spells CSAETGTSLTDTQYY. The CDR3 DNA reads as TGCAGTGCTGAGACCGGGACTAGCCTCACAGATACGCAGTATTAT.

This sequence joins TRBV2 and TRBJ2-4, with D unclear. In germline, CDR1 is SNHLY, CDR2 FYNNEI. The ends were cut back, 5 bases at V and 0 bases at J, with 11 bases in the middle. The CDR3 sequence is 15 residues long. In nucleotides, the CDR3 is TGTGCCAGCAGTTACAGATCTCTAGCCAAAAACATTCAGTACTTC. Translation: CASSYRSLAKNIQYF.

This clonotype was seen repeatedly, ten times or more. J is TRBJ2-3 and V is TRBV18, with D perhaps matching TRBD1 or TRBD2 (5 bases each). V was cut by 0 bases and J by 4 bases, with 8 bases left in between. The germline V gene encodes CDR1 KGHSH and CDR2 LQKENI. The CDR3 is made up of 14 amino acids. CDR3 residues: CASSPPEGPDTQYF. As DNA, the CDR3 is TGTGCCAGCTCACCACCAGAGGGACCAGATACGCAGTATTTT.

The gene calls are TRBV3-1 and TRBJ2-1; possibly TRBD1 or TRBD2 for D (5 bases each). From germline, CDR1 is LGHDT and CDR2 YNNKEL (reference sequence). The CDR3 has 15 amino acids. V was clipped by 4 bases and J by 2 bases, with 12 bases between them. CDR3 loop: CASSRRGATYNEQFF. In DNA form, the CDR3 reads TGTGCCAGCAGCCGGAGAGGGGCTACCTACAATGAGCAGTTCTTC.

The gene calls are TRBV4-3 and TRBJ2-5, with D possibly TRBD1 on 7 matching bases. Trimming took 0 bases from V and 4 from J, leaving 15 bases between them. There are 16 residues in the CDR3. CDR1 and CDR2 (germline): LGHNA, YSLEER. The CDR3 coding sequence is TGCGCCAGCAGCCAAGACAGGAACAGGGGAGGAGAGACCCAGTACTTC. It codes for CASSQDRNRGGETQYF.

CDR3 nucleotides: TGCGCCAGCAGACTGGGAAACCCCAATTGGGACAATGAGCAGTTCTTC. Protein: CASRLGNPNWDNEQFF. V and J are TRBV23-1 and TRBJ2-1; D is unclear. TRBV23-1 is marked as an open reading frame, function uncertain. Trimming took 6 bases from V and 5 from J, leaving 20 bases between them. This CDR3 has 16 amino acids.

The chain carries TRBV3-1 and TRBJ2-1; D might be TRBD1 (5 bases). V lost 0 bases, J lost 6 bases, and 12 bases lay in between. Germline-derived CDR1 and CDR2 are LGHDT and YNNKEL (reference sequence). This CDR3 has 15 residues. The CDR3 reads CASSQDSQAGNEQFF. CDR3 DNA: TGTGCCAGCAGCCAAGATTCACAGGCCGGCAATGAGCAGTTCTTC.

This clonotype was seen a handful of times. The chain employs TRBV9 and TRBJ1-1; no definite D call. V was cut by 2 bases and J by 5 bases, with 10 bases left in between. This CDR3 has 13 amino acids. Germline V gene sequence: CDR1 SGDLS, CDR2 YYNGEE. This chain's CDR3 is CASSVSSQTEAFF. CDR3 coding DNA: TGTGCCAGCAGCGTGAGCAGCCAGACTGAAGCTTTCTTT.

This clonotype was detected only a few times. The rearrangement uses TRBV27 and TRBJ1-2; D ambiguous. V lost 3 bases, J lost 4 bases, and 9 bases lay in between. Germline assignment: CDR1 MNHEY and CDR2 SMNVEV (reference sequence). This CDR3 contains 13 residues. The CDR3 is CASSFGETYGYTF. The CDR3 DNA sequence: TGTGCCAGCAGTTTCGGGGAAACCTATGGCTACACCTTC.

This clonotype was counted between two and nine times. The J gene is TRBJ2-7, the V gene TRBV29-1; 10 bases are shared with TRBD1. Germline CDR1 is SQVTM and CDR2 is ANQGSEA. The V gene end was trimmed by 2 bases and the J gene end by 7 bases; junction bases not matched to a gene: 8. The CDR3 is 14 amino acids. The CDR3 here is CSVERWGQGFEQYF. The CDR3 DNA reads as TGCAGCGTTGAAAGGTGGGGACAGGGGTTTGAGCAGTACTTC.

This clonotype was seen a handful of times. The rearrangement joins TRBV10-3 to TRBJ2-1, with TRBD2 matching over 14 bases. The CDR3 sequence is 17 residues long. V trimming: 0 bases; J trimming: 7 bases; junction bases outside the gene matches: 5. Germline V gives CDR1 ENHRY, CDR2 SYGVKD. In DNA form, the CDR3 reads TGTGCCATCAGTGAGTCGGGACTAGCGGGAGTAGGGAATGAGCAGTTCTTC. Translation: CAISESGLAGVGNEQFF.

The sample holds many counts of this clonotype. The chain couples TRBV20-1 to TRBJ2-7; the D gene could be TRBD1 or TRBD2 (5 bases each). There are 15 residues in the CDR3. Deletions cut 1 base from V and 0 bases from J, with 13 bases between. Germline V gene sequence: CDR1 DFQATT, CDR2 SNEGSKA (reference sequence). The CDR3 bases are TGCAGTGCTAGAGTGTTGGGACGCAGCTCCTACGAGCAGTACTTC. This encodes CSARVLGRSSYEQYF.

This clonotype occurred many times. The V and J genes are TRBV28 and TRBJ2-1, with a tentative D call TRBD2 (6 bases). The V end was cut by 4 bases, the J end by 0 bases, with 13 bases between. CDR1 MDHEN and CDR2 SYDVKM come from the germline V gene. The CDR3 runs 16 residues. CDR3 nucleotides: TGTGCCAGCAGTTCCTCGGACTACCCCTCCTACAATGAGCAGTTCTTC. It yields the protein CASSSSDYPSYNEQFF.

To note about this clonotype: A single base separates this from a much larger clone, so it may be a read error. V usage is TRBV5-6 and J usage is TRBJ2-1; D is unresolved. The CDR3 length is 15 residues. Germline V gene sequence: CDR1 SGHDT, CDR2 YYEEEE. The ends were cut back, 1 base at V and 2 bases at J, with 10 bases in the middle. CDR3 amino acids: CASSLRGCPYNEQFF. In nucleotides, the CDR3 is TGTGCCAGCAGCTTGCGAGGCTGCCCCTACAATGAGCAGTTCTTC.

This clonotype was detected only a few times. Since a much larger clone is just one base distant, this may be a read error. V and J are TRBV20-1 and TRBJ2-5; 8 nucleotides match TRBD1. The DNA end favors TRBJ2-7, so the J call may be wrong. This CDR3 is 14 amino acids long. The germline gives CDR1 DFQATT, CDR2 SNEGSKA (reference sequence). The CDR3 coding sequence is TGCAGTGCTAGGGGACAGGCTGGGGCTCTCGAGCAGTACTTC. This gives the protein CSARGQAGALEQYF.

This clonotype was detected many times. CDR3 DNA: TGCGCCAGCAGGATGGGGCAGGGGTCCTACGAGCAGTACTTC. Its translation is CASRMGQGSYEQYF. The chain links TRBV5-1 to TRBJ2-7, with TRBD1 as a possible D gene (6 bases). Germline CDR1 is SGHRS and CDR2 is YFSETQ. This CDR3 has 14 residues. Trimming cost V 5 bases and J 1 base, with 13 bases left between them.

This clonotype was seen only a few times. The chain uses TRBV7-9 and TRBJ1-5, with unresolved D. Trimming removed 7 bases from V and 5 bases from J, with 12 bases in between. This CDR3 is 13 amino acids long. CDR1 and CDR2 (germline): SEHNR, FQNEAQ (reference sequence). In nucleotides, the CDR3 is TGTGCCAGCACCCGGGGTCCCGATCAGCCCCAGCATTTT. Residues: CASTRGPDQPQHF.